What follows are 17 T cell receptor beta chains derived from one specimen sequenced in a study of blood T cell repertoires in COVID-19. The method was immunoSEQ multiplex PCR; TCRdb's version includes in-frame clones alone and lacks a portion of them. Counted here are a few hundred thousand clones, roughly 91% occurring once; the ten biggest clones make up around 10%. The sequenced sample consisted of peripheral blood. These receptors all come from a woman aged 30 to 39 with COVID-19, enrolled during active disease.

The sample holds a few counts of this clone. This sequence joins TRBV15 and TRBJ2-2, with D uncertain. This CDR3 is built from 14 residues. The V gene lost 3 bases and the J gene lost 4 bases, with 9 bases spanning the gap. CDR1 and CDR2 from the germline V gene are LNHNV and YYDKDF (reference sequence). The CDR3 bases are TGTGCCACCAGCAGCGAGTTAGTCACCGGGGAGCTGTTTTTT. Translating gives CATSSELVTGELFF.

This clone was counted a single time. The genes are TRBV19 and TRBJ2-5, with 7 bases lining up with TRBD1. J gave up 4 bases and V 6 bases, and 5 bases lay outside the gene matches. Germline V gene lookup returns CDR1 LNHDA and CDR2 SQIVND (reference sequence). This CDR3 contains 13 residues. CDR3 sequence reads: CASSTRQGETQYF. For the CDR3, the DNA is TGTGCCAGTAGCACTCGACAGGGAGAGACCCAGTACTTC.

The chain links TRBV5-1 to TRBJ2-7, with D maybe TRBD1 (5 bases). The CDR3 covers 17 residues. Trimming removed 0 bases at V and 5 bases at J, with 21 bases between. Germline V lookup: CDR1 SGHRS, CDR2 YFSETQ. The CDR3 reads CASSLAPSDTEENEQYF. The CDR3 region has the DNA TGCGCCAGCAGCTTGGCCCCCTCGGACACGGAAGAAAACGAGCAGTACTTC.

This sequence joins TRBV12-3 or TRBV12-4 and TRBJ1-2, with TRBD1 identical over 8 bases. V gave up 3 bases and J gave up 8 bases; unmatched junction bases: 5. This CDR3 has 13 amino acids. CDR3 in amino acids: CASSLDRAHGYTF. The DNA for the CDR3 is TGTGCCAGCAGTTTGGACAGGGCTCACGGCTACACCTTC.

The chain recombines TRBV7-8 with TRBJ1-5; D may be TRBD1 (6 bases). With 4 bases removed from V and 1 base from J, the gap between germline ends came to 14 bases. This CDR3 comprises 16 residues. Germline CDR1 SGHVS, CDR2 FQNEAQ. The CDR3 sequence: CASSSGEGGSNQPQHF. The CDR3 nucleotides are TGTGCCAGCAGCTCAGGGGAGGGAGGCAGCAATCAGCCCCAGCATTTT.

This clone was detected only a few times. The junction does not match germline at one end; this may be a read error. The chain is built from TRBV6-1 and TRBJ1-5; 7 bases are a match to TRBD1. CDR3 length: 17 residues. Germline loops: CDR1 MNHNS, CDR2 SASEGT. The CDR3 loop is CASSEAGRGGRNQPQHF. In DNA, the CDR3 is TGTGCCAGCAGTGAAGCGGGGCGAGGGGGCCGCAACCAGCCCCAGCATTTT.

This rearrangement joins TRBV20-1 to TRBJ2-1; 9 bases agree with TRBD1. Trimming at V came to 3 bases and at J to 14 bases, leaving 8 bases not matched to a gene. The CDR3 is 12 residues long. The V gene's germline CDR1 is DFQATT and CDR2 SNEGSKA (reference sequence). CDR3 sequence (DNA): TGCAGTGCTAGTCTTGAAAGGGACAGGGAGTTCTTC. Its protein product is CSASLERDREFF.

The chain is built from TRBV2 and TRBJ1-1; 12 bases line up with TRBD1. Germline V gene data show CDR1 as SNHLY and CDR2 as FYNNEI. V dropped 7 bases and J dropped 1; count of bases not matched to a gene: 13. The CDR3 sequence is 18 residues long. The CDR3 nucleotides read TGTGCCAGCACACTTAGGGGGACAGGGGGCTATCGGAACACTGAAGCTTTCTTT. This gives the protein CASTLRGTGGYRNTEAFF.

This sequence joins TRBV5-4 and TRBJ1-2; 7 positions agree with TRBD1. Trimming at V came to 5 bases and at J to 4 bases, leaving 5 bases not matched to a gene. Germline V gene data show CDR1 as SGHNT and CDR2 as YYREEE (reference sequence). This CDR3 is 13 amino acids long. CDR3 bases: TGTGCCAGCAGGGCGGGACAGTTCTATGGCTACACCTTC. The encoded protein is CASRAGQFYGYTF.

This chain links TRBV6-5 with TRBJ1-1; possible D gene TRBD1, 5 bases. The V gene lost 0 bases and the J gene lost 4 bases, with 12 bases spanning the gap. This CDR3 contains 15 residues. Germline V gene data show CDR1 as MNHEY and CDR2 as SVGAGI. CDR3 coding DNA: TGTGCCAGCAGTTACTCGACGGCGGGGGGCACTGAAGCTTTCTTT. The encoded protein is CASSYSTAGGTEAFF.

V usage is TRBV7-9 and J usage is TRBJ2-4; maybe TRBD1 (5 bases). This CDR3 spans 14 amino acids. Germline-derived CDR1 and CDR2 are SEHNR and FQNEAQ (reference sequence). Trimming left V 5 bases short and J 6 bases short, with 14 bases between. DNA for the CDR3: TGTGCCAGCAGCCTTACAGGTTTTTTAAACATTCAGTACTTC. Translated, it gives CASSLTGFLNIQYF.

The J gene is TRBJ2-1, the V gene TRBV7-6; D is perhaps TRBD2 (7 bases). The germline V gene encodes CDR1 SGHVS and CDR2 FNYEAQ. The V gene lost 0 bases and the J gene lost 9 bases, with 15 bases spanning the gap. The CDR3 runs 15 residues. CDR3 loop: CASSLAGGPYIEQFF. The CDR3, as DNA: TGTGCCAGCAGCTTAGCGGGGGGGCCGTATATTGAGCAGTTCTTC.

DNA of the CDR3: TGTGCCAGTAGTACGGCCGGGACAGGGGCCGGGGAGCTGTTTTTT. This gives the protein CASSTAGTGAGELFF. The V gene is TRBV19, the J gene TRBJ2-2; 10 nucleotides agree with TRBD1. V lost 4 bases and J lost 6; bases outside the gene matches: 5. CDR1 is LNHDA and CDR2 is SQIVND in the germline V gene (reference sequence). The CDR3 length is 15 residues.

V gene TRBV3-1 (or the pseudogene TRBV3-2) combines with J gene TRBJ1-2, with 7 bases aligning to TRBD1. CDR1 LGHDT and CDR2 YNNKEL come from the germline V gene (reference sequence). The CDR3 runs 15 residues. V was clipped by 3 bases and J by 4 bases; unmatched bases: 8. Written as DNA, the CDR3 is TGTGCCAGCAGCCACACGGACAGGCCCGTCTATGGCTACACCTTC. Its translation: CASSHTDRPVYGYTF.

The V gene is TRBV6-6, the J gene TRBJ2-7; possibly TRBD1 for D (5 bases). The germline gives CDR1 MNHNY, CDR2 SVGAGI (reference sequence). The CDR3 runs to 16 residues. V lost 5 bases and J 4 bases, leaving 21 bases between the germline ends. As DNA, the CDR3 is TGTGCCAGCAGTCGATCCTTTCCCCCGACAGTTTACGAGCAGTACTTC. This codes for CASSRSFPPTVYEQYF.

This rearrangement joins TRBV12-1 to TRBJ1-1. TRBV12-1 has pseudogene status. CDR3 length equals 14 residues. Here the CDR3 DNA reads TGTGCCAGCACCATATCCACAATCGCGACTCGAGCTTTCTTT. Protein sequence: CASTISTIATRAFF.

The chain recombines TRBV5-8 with TRBJ2-7, with D maybe TRBD1 (5 bases). Trimming pared 0 bases from V and 3 bases from J, leaving 7 bases between. This CDR3 spans 13 amino acids. Germline-derived CDR1 and CDR2 are SGHTS and YDEGEE. This CDR3 is CASSLGGIYEQYF. CDR3 nucleotide sequence: TGTGCCAGCAGCTTGGGGGGCATCTACGAGCAGTACTTC.